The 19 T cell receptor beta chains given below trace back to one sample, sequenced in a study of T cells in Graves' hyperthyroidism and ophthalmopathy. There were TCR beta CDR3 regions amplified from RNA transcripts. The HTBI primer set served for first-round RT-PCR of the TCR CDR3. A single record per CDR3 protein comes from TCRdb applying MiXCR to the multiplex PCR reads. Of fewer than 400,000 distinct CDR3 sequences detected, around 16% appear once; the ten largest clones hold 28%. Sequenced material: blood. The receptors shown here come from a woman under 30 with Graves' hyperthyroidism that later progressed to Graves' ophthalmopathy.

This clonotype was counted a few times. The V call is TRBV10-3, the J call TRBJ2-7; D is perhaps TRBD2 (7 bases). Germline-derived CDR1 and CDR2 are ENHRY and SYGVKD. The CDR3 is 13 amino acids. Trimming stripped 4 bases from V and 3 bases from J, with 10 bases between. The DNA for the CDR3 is TGTGCCATCAGTGGGGGAGGGGGCTACGAGCAGTACTTC. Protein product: CAISGGGGYEQYF.

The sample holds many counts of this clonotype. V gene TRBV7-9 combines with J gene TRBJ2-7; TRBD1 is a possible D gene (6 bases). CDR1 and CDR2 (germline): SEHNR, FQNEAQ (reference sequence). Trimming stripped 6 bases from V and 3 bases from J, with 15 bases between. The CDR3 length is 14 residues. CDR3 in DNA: TGTGCCAGCAGTGGAACAGGGTACCTCTACGAGCAGTACTTC. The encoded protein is CASSGTGYLYEQYF.

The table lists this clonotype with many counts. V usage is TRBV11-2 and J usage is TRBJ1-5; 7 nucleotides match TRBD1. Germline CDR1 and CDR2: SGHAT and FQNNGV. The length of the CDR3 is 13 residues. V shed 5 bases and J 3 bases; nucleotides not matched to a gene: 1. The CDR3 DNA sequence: TGTGCCAGCAGCGGGACAGACAATCAGCCCCAGCATTTT. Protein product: CASSGTDNQPQHF.

DNA for the CDR3: TGTGCCAGCAGCGGAGGCCAGGGGGCTCATGAAAAACTGTTTTTT. As protein: CASSGGQGAHEKLFF. V is TRBV9 and J is TRBJ1-4, with 8 bases that match TRBD1. The ends lost 3 bases at V and 6 bases at J; junction bases unmatched: 7. This CDR3 region has 15 residues. Germline V gene sequence: CDR1 SGDLS, CDR2 YYNGEE.

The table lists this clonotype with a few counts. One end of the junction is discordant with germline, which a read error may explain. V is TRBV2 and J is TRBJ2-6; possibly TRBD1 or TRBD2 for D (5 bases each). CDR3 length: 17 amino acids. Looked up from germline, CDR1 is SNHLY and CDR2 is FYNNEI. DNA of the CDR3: TGTGCCAGCAGTGAAGTCCCCCCTAGCTCTGGGGCCAGCGTCCTGACTTTC. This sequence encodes CASSEVPPSSGASVLTF. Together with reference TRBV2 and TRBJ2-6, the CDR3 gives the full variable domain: EPEVTQTPSHQVTQMGQEVILRCVPISNHLYFYWYRQILGQKVEFLVSFYNNEISEKSEIFDDQFSVERPDGSNFTLKIRSTKLEDSAMYFCASSEVPPSSGASVLTFGAGSRLTVL.

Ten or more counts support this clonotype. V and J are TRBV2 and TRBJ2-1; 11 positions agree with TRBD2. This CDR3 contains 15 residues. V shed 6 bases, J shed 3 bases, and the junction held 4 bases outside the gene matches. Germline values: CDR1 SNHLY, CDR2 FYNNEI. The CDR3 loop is CASRLAGVYYNEQFF. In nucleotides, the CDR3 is TGTGCCAGCAGACTAGCGGGAGTTTACTACAATGAGCAGTTCTTC.

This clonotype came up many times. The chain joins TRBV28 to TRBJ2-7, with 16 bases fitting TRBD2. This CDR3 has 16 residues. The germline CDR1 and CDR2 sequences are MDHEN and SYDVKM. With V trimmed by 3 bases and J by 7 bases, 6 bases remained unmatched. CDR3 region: CASSLGLAGGPREQYF. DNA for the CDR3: TGTGCCAGCAGTTTGGGACTAGCGGGAGGGCCGCGAGAGCAGTACTTC.

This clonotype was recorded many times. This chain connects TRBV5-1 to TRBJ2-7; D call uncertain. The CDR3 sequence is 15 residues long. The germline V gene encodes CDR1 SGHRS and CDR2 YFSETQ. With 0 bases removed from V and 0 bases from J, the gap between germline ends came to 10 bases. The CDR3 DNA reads TGCGCCAGCAGCTTGGGCCCAGGAAACTCCTACGAGCAGTACTTC. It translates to CASSLGPGNSYEQYF.

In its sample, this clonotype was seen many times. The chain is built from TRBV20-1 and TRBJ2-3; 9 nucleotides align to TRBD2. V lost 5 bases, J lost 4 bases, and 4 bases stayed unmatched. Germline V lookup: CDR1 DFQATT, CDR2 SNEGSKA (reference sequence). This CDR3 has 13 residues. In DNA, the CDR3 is TGCAGTGCTGTAGCGGGAGCGCCAGATACGCAGTATTTT. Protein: CSAVAGAPDTQYF.

The CDR3 loop reads CSARHKRAEQFF. DNA of the CDR3: TGCAGTGCTAGACATAAGCGAGCTGAGCAGTTCTTC. This chain joins TRBV20-1 and TRBJ2-1, with D unclear. Trimming took off 2 bases at V and 9 bases at J, with 11 bases between the two ends. There are 12 residues in the CDR3. CDR1 DFQATT and CDR2 SNEGSKA come from the germline V gene (reference sequence).

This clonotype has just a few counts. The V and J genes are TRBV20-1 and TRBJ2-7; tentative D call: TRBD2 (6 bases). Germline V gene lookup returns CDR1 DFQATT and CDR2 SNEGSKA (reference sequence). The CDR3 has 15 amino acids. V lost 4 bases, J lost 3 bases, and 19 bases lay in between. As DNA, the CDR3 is TGCAGTGCTAAACTAATTCGGGACTCCGTCTACGAGCAGTACTTC. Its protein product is CSAKLIRDSVYEQYF.

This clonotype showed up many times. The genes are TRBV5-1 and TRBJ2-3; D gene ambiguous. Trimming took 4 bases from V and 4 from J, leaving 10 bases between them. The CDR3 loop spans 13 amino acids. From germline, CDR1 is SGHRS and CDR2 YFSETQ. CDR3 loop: CASSRLPADTQYF. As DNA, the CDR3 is TGCGCCAGCAGCCGCTTGCCAGCAGATACGCAGTATTTT.

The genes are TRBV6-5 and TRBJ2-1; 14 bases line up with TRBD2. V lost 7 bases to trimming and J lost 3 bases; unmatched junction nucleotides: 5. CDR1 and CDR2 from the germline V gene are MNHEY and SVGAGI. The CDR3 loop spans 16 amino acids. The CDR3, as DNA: TGTGCCAGCACTTGGACTAGCGGGAGGATCTACAATGAGCAGTTCTTC. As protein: CASTWTSGRIYNEQFF.

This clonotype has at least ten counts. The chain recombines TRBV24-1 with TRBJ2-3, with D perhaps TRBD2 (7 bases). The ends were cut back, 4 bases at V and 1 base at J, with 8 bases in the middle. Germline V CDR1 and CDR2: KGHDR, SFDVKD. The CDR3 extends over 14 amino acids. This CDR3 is CATSEGGGTDTQYF. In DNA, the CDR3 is TGTGCCACCAGTGAAGGGGGGGGCACAGATACGCAGTATTTT.

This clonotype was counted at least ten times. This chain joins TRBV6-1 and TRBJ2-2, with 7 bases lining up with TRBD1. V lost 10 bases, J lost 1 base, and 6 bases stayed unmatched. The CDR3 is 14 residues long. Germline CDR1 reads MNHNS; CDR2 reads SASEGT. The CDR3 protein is CANSGTVNTGELFF. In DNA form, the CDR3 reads TGTGCCAACTCCGGGACAGTGAACACCGGGGAGCTGTTTTTT.

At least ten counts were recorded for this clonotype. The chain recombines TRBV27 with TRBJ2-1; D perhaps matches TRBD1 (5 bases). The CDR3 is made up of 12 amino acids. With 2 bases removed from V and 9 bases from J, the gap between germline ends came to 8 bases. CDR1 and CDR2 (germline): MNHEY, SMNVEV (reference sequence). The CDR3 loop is CASSLLGREQFF. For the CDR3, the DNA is TGTGCCAGCAGTTTACTGGGGCGTGAGCAGTTCTTC.

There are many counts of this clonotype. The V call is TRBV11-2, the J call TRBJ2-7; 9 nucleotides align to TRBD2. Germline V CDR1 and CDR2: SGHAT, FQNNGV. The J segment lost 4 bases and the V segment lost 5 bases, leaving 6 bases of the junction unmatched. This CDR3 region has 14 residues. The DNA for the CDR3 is TGTGCCAGCAGCCATTTTAGCGGGAGTTACGAGCAGTACTTC. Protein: CASSHFSGSYEQYF.

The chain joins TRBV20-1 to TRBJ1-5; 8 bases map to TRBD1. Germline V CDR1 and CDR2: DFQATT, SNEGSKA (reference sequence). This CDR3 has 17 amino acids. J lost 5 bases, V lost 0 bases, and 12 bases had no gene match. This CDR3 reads CSARDRTGTQDYQPQHF. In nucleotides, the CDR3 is TGCAGTGCTAGAGATCGGACAGGGACCCAGGACTATCAGCCCCAGCATTTT.

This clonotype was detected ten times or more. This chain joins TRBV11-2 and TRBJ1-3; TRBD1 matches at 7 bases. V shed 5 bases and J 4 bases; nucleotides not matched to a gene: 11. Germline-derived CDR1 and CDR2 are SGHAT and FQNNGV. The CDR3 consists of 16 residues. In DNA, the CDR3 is TGTGCCAGCAGCCCGACAGGGATGTTATCCGGAAACACCATATATTTT. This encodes CASSPTGMLSGNTIYF. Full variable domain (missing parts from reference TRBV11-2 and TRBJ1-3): EAGVAQSPRYKIIEKRQSVAFWCNPISGHATLYWYQQILGQGPKLLIQFQNNGVVDDSQLPKDRFSAERLKGVDSTLKIQPAKLEDSAVYLCASSPTGMLSGNTIYFGEGSWLTVV.